This TCR beta chain was captured in a study of blood T cell repertoires in COVID-19. Study background: The United States, Italy and Spain supplied acute and convalescent COVID-19 samples. In each case, the material was cDNA or gDNA derived from T cells, B-cell-depleted T cells, or PBMCs.

In the original analysis: For nucleated cells, counts were estimated from reference gene primer amplification. Clones were read by immunoSEQ multiplex PCR, and TCRdb kept only the in-frame ones, dropping some. V and J calls and clone size come straight from that table; D and trimming were deduced from the DNA. This table holds over 90,000 clones, about 86% found once. V lost 0 bases and J lost 4; bases outside the gene matches: 4. The CDR3 runs to 16 residues. CDR1 is SGHRS, CDR2 YFSETQ, per germline. The V gene is TRBV5-1, the J gene TRBJ2-2, with 9 positions matching TRBD2. The sequence derives from a human donor in a cohort sampled during active COVID-19. What was sequenced was peripheral blood. The CDR3 loop reads CASSLATSGLTGELFF. CDR3 sequence (DNA): TGCGCCAGCAGCTTGGCGACTAGCGGACTCACCGGGGAGCTGTTTTTT.